These 27 T cell receptor beta chains were sequenced from one sample in a study of blood T cell repertoires in COVID-19. Sequencing used immunoSEQ multiplex PCR; TCRdb keeps in-frame clones, though not all of them. The repertoire holds about 200,000 clones, with around 92% as singletons. Material: PBMCs or T cells enriched from blood (not recorded which). The receptors stem from a woman aged 18-35 years who had recovered from COVID-19.

The chain has TRBV27 and TRBJ2-2; weak D call: TRBD2 (5 bases). The germline V and J ends were trimmed by 2 bases and 8 bases, with 9 bases remaining between them. This CDR3 contains 13 residues. Germline V CDR1 and CDR2: MNHEY, SMNVEV (reference sequence). For the CDR3, the DNA is TGTGCCAGCAGTTTAGGAGGTGCAGGGGAGCTGTTTTTT. It encodes CASSLGGAGELFF.

A single count supports this clone. The gene calls are TRBV14 and TRBJ1-6; no clear D gene. The V and J ends lost 2 bases and 4 bases respectively, with 9 bases between them. Germline values: CDR1 SGHDN, CDR2 FVKESK. The CDR3 runs 15 residues. CDR3 sequence: CASSQSSVYNSPLHF. For the CDR3, the DNA is TGTGCCAGCAGCCAATCGTCAGTTTATAATTCACCCCTCCACTTT.

The rearrangement links TRBV7-9 to TRBJ1-4, with D maybe TRBD1 (6 bases). Per the germline V gene, CDR1 is SEHNR and CDR2 is FQNEAQ (reference sequence). This CDR3 contains 13 residues. V dropped 10 bases and J dropped 4 bases, with 13 bases sitting between them. The CDR3 region is CATRSDSNEKLFF. For the CDR3, the DNA is TGTGCCACTCGGTCGGACAGTAATGAAAAACTGTTTTTT.

The chain employs TRBV9 and TRBJ1-2, with 7 positions matching TRBD1. The CDR3 spans 15 residues. J was trimmed by 2 bases and V by 0 bases; bases with no gene match: 4. Germline lookup yields CDR1 SGDLS and CDR2 YYNGEE. CDR3 sequence (DNA): TGTGCCAGCAGCGTAGAAGCAGGGGGGAACTATGGCTACACCTTC. Translating it yields CASSVEAGGNYGYTF.

This clone was picked up a small number of times. V and J are TRBV28 and TRBJ1-5; D unclear. Per germline, CDR1 MDHEN and CDR2 SYDVKM. This CDR3 is 14 amino acids long. Trimming took off 6 bases at V and 4 bases at J, with 13 bases between the two ends. CDR3 amino acids: CASRSGLGNQPQHF. In nucleotides, the CDR3 is TGTGCCAGCAGATCCGGACTAGGGAATCAGCCCCAGCATTTT.

The chain joins TRBV2 to TRBJ2-2, with 14 bases lining up with TRBD2. J gave up 5 bases and V 3 bases, and 2 bases lay outside the gene matches. The V gene's germline CDR1 is SNHLY and CDR2 FYNNEI. The CDR3 covers 16 residues. This CDR3 reads CASSEGLAGVTGELFF. The CDR3 nucleotides are TGTGCCAGCAGTGAGGGACTAGCGGGGGTTACCGGGGAGCTGTTTTTT.

The chain links TRBV27 to TRBJ1-2; 7 nucleotides align to TRBD1. Germline CDR1 and CDR2: MNHEY and SMNVEV (reference sequence). Trimming at V came to 5 bases and at J to 2 bases, leaving 8 bases not matched to a gene. The length of the CDR3 is 15 residues. CDR3 region: CASSPKPTGNYGYTF. CDR3 sequence (DNA): TGTGCCAGCAGTCCCAAACCGACAGGGAACTATGGCTACACCTTC.

The chain has TRBV27 and TRBJ1-2; TRBD1 is a possible D gene (6 bases). From germline, CDR1 is MNHEY and CDR2 SMNVEV (reference sequence). The CDR3 runs to 15 residues. The V gene lost 2 bases and the J gene lost 2 bases, with 12 bases spanning the gap. The CDR3 bases are TGTGCCAGCAGTTTAAGGGCGGGGGGCAACTATGGCTACACCTTC. Its protein is CASSLRAGGNYGYTF.

The V and J genes are TRBV11-2 and TRBJ1-2; 8 bases are a match to TRBD1. This CDR3 has 15 residues. V trimming: 4 bases; J trimming: 6 bases; junction bases outside the gene matches: 10. Germline V gene lookup returns CDR1 SGHAT and CDR2 FQNNGV. CDR3 protein: CASSSIRQGRNGYTF. The CDR3 coding sequence is TGTGCCAGCAGCTCCATAAGACAGGGGAGGAATGGCTACACCTTC. Using reference TRBV11-2 and TRBJ1-2 for the parts outside the CDR3, the full variable domain is EAGVAQSPRYKIIEKRQSVAFWCNPISGHATLYWYQQILGQGPKLLIQFQNNGVVDDSQLPKDRFSAERLKGVDSTLKIQPAKLEDSAVYLCASSSIRQGRNGYTFGSGTRLTVV.

The chain carries TRBV6-5 and TRBJ2-1; 7 bases are a match to TRBD2. The CDR3 runs 14 residues. Germline V CDR1 and CDR2: MNHEY, SVGAGI. With 7 bases clipped from V and 5 bases from J, the junction kept 8 bases outside the gene matches. The CDR3 coding sequence is TGTGCCAGCATTACGGGACGGGGGGACAATGAGCAGTTCTTC. Amino acid sequence: CASITGRGDNEQFF.

In its sample, this clone was seen a few times. The chain has TRBV20-1 and TRBJ1-2; no firm D call. Germline V gene sequence: CDR1 DFQATT, CDR2 SNEGSKA (reference sequence). Trimming left V 3 bases short and J 7 bases short, with 9 bases between. The length of the CDR3 is 11 residues. The DNA for the CDR3 is TGCAGTGCTAGGGGAGGGTTTGGCTACACCTTC. Residues: CSARGGFGYTF.

The chain is built from TRBV5-1 and TRBJ2-1; 10 positions match TRBD1. J was trimmed by 0 bases and V by 4 bases; bases with no gene match: 7. CDR1 is SGHRS, CDR2 YFSETQ, per germline. The length of the CDR3 is 17 residues. The CDR3 loop reads CASSPTGGGSSYNEQFF. In DNA form, the CDR3 reads TGCGCCAGCAGCCCGACAGGGGGCGGAAGCTCCTACAATGAGCAGTTCTTC. Full variable domain (rest looked up from reference TRBV5-1 and TRBJ2-1): KAGVTQTPRYLIKTRGQQVTLSCSPISGHRSVSWYQQTPGQGLQFLFEYFSETQRNKGNFPGRFSGRQFSNSRSEMNVSTLELGDSALYLCASSPTGGGSSYNEQFFGPGTRLTVL.

The chain employs TRBV2 and TRBJ2-3; 8 bases map to TRBD2. Germline V gene sequence: CDR1 SNHLY, CDR2 FYNNEI. CDR3 length: 13 residues. V lost 9 bases, J lost 2 bases, and 4 bases stayed unmatched. CDR3 loop: CASERELTDTQYF. CDR3 nucleotides: TGTGCCAGTGAGCGGGAGCTCACAGATACGCAGTATTTT. Together with reference TRBV2 and TRBJ2-3, the CDR3 gives the full variable domain: EPEVTQTPSHQVTQMGQEVILRCVPISNHLYFYWYRQILGQKVEFLVSFYNNEISEKSEIFDDQFSVERPDGSNFTLKIRSTKLEDSAMYFCASERELTDTQYFGPGTRLTVL.

This clone has just a few counts. The V gene is TRBV14, the J gene TRBJ1-2; no reliable D call. Trimming removed 4 bases at V and 2 bases at J, with 11 bases between. The CDR3 is made up of 14 amino acids. Germline assignment: CDR1 SGHDN and CDR2 FVKESK. CDR3 amino acids: CASSRGLENYGYTF. As DNA, the CDR3 is TGTGCCAGCAGCCGTGGTCTGGAGAACTATGGCTACACCTTC.

The rearrangement links TRBV9 to TRBJ1-5; possible D gene TRBD1, 6 bases. The CDR3 is 14 residues long. Germline CDR1 is SGDLS and CDR2 is YYNGEE. V gave up 0 bases and J gave up 7 bases, with 11 bases separating them. CDR3 coding DNA: TGTGCCAGCAGCGTAGAGGGGGGAGGGCAGCCCCAGCATTTT. Translated, it gives CASSVEGGGQPQHF.

The V and J genes are TRBV9 and TRBJ2-1, with D tentatively TRBD2 (6 bases). Trimming shortened V by 4 bases and J by 10 bases, and 12 bases separated the two germline ends. The CDR3 covers 12 residues. CDR1 and CDR2 from the germline V gene are SGDLS and YYNGEE. CDR3 in amino acids: CASSPGREEQFF. In nucleotides, the CDR3 is TGTGCCAGCAGCCCCGGTCGGGAGGAGCAGTTCTTC.

The chain is built from TRBV7-9 and TRBJ1-3; tentative D call: TRBD1 (6 bases). The CDR3 covers 14 residues. V dropped 4 bases and J dropped 6 bases, with 13 bases sitting between them. Germline lookup yields CDR1 SEHNR and CDR2 FQNEAQ (reference sequence). The DNA for the CDR3 is TGTGCCAGCAGCTCTCCGGGACACCTAAACACCATATATTTT. It yields the protein CASSSPGHLNTIYF.

As DNA, the CDR3 is TGTGCCAGCAGCTTGGGCGGGGGACTCTCAGTTAACATTCAGTACTTC. It specifies CASSLGGGLSVNIQYF. The chain has TRBV5-6 and TRBJ2-4; 7 nucleotides match TRBD2. The CDR3 contains 16 residues. Germline V gene data show CDR1 as SGHDT and CDR2 as YYEEEE. Unmatched junction bases numbered 10, after V lost 0 bases and J lost 7 bases. Full variable domain (rest looked up from reference TRBV5-6 and TRBJ2-4): DAGVTQSPTHLIKTRGQQVTLRCSPKSGHDTVSWYQQALGQGPQFIFQYYEEEERQRGNFPDRFSGHQFPNYSSELNVNALLLGDSALYLCASSLGGGLSVNIQYFGAGTRLSVL.

This clone was seen more than once but under ten times. This chain joins TRBV28 and TRBJ1-6, with 7 positions matching TRBD1. J gave up 10 bases and V 8 bases, and 11 bases lay outside the gene matches. Germline V gives CDR1 MDHEN, CDR2 SYDVKM. This CDR3 spans 14 amino acids. CDR3 DNA sequence: TGTGCCAGCGACACCGGACGGACAGGCTCACCCCTCCACTTT. Its translation: CASDTGRTGSPLHF.

V usage is TRBV7-9 and J usage is TRBJ1-1; TRBD1 is a possible D gene (5 bases). V shed 5 bases and J shed 2 bases, with 12 bases lying between them. The CDR3 spans 14 residues. CDR1 and CDR2 from the germline V gene are SEHNR and FQNEAQ (reference sequence). The CDR3 region is CASSRLTENTEAFF. The CDR3 DNA reads TGTGCCAGCAGCCGATTGACAGAAAACACTGAAGCTTTCTTT.

The gene calls are TRBV19 and TRBJ1-6, with 7 bases aligning to TRBD1. The CDR3 contains 14 residues. Germline CDR1 and CDR2: LNHDA and SQIVND (reference sequence). With V trimmed by 2 bases and J by 8 bases, 3 bases remained unmatched. This CDR3 reads CASSIWDSHSPLHF. The CDR3 DNA reads as TGTGCCAGTAGTATATGGGACAGCCATTCACCCCTCCACTTT.

The chain employs TRBV28 and TRBJ1-2; TRBD1 is a possible D gene (5 bases). The CDR3 contains 17 residues. Trimming took 5 bases from V and 0 from J, leaving 19 bases between them. Germline-derived CDR1 and CDR2 are MDHEN and SYDVKM. CDR3 DNA: TGTGCCAGCAGTCGGATTGGCGGGACCCTAGCTAACTATGGCTACACCTTC. The encoded protein is CASSRIGGTLANYGYTF.

The chain employs TRBV27 and TRBJ1-1; 8 nucleotides line up with TRBD1. V dropped 5 bases and J dropped 3; count of bases not matched to a gene: 2. The CDR3 totals 13 residues. Germline V CDR1 and CDR2: MNHEY, SMNVEV (reference sequence). This CDR3 reads CASSRQGYTEAFF. The DNA of the CDR3 is TGTGCCAGCAGTCGACAGGGGTACACTGAAGCTTTCTTT.

The chain combines TRBV10-1 with TRBJ1-1; a weak D match, TRBD1 (5 bases). V lost 5 bases, J lost 2 bases, and 18 bases lay in between. The germline V gene encodes CDR1 WNHNN and CDR2 SYGVQD (reference sequence). The CDR3 has 16 residues. The CDR3 is CASSPWAQGANTEAFF. Written as DNA, the CDR3 is TGCGCCAGCAGTCCTTGGGCCCAGGGCGCAAACACTGAAGCTTTCTTT.

The CDR3 is CASSITIQGSYEQYF. In nucleotides, the CDR3 is TGTGCCAGTAGTATAACAATCCAGGGATCCTACGAGCAGTACTTC. This rearrangement joins TRBV19 to TRBJ2-7; D is perhaps TRBD1 (5 bases). Per germline, CDR1 LNHDA and CDR2 SQIVND (reference sequence). This CDR3 is built from 15 residues. Trimming stripped 2 bases from V and 1 base from J, with 12 bases between.

This chain links TRBV11-2 with TRBJ2-4; 10 nucleotides match TRBD1. The CDR3 extends over 18 amino acids. Losses at the gene ends were 1 base for V and 0 bases for J; bases not matched to a gene: 6. CDR1 is SGHAT and CDR2 is FQNNGV in the germline V gene. The CDR3 loop reads CASSLGWDRGLAKNIQYF. The CDR3 region has the DNA TGTGCCAGCAGCTTAGGGTGGGACAGGGGCTTAGCCAAAAACATTCAGTACTTC.

V is TRBV19 and J is TRBJ1-5; D is possibly TRBD1 (6 bases). The length of the CDR3 is 16 residues. CDR1 and CDR2 from the germline V gene are LNHDA and SQIVND (reference sequence). V gave up 7 bases and J gave up 0 bases, with 16 bases separating them. In nucleotides, the CDR3 is TGTGCCAGTAAGGATGGACAGCTGAATAGCAATCAGCCCCAGCATTTT. Encoded protein: CASKDGQLNSNQPQHF.